This paragraph covers one T cell receptor beta chain sequence. Its antigen is not identified. Just one base apart from a much larger clone, this may be a read error. The sample's time point: sample taken at primary tumor resection. Some 72 TRACERx patients with early, untreated non-small cell lung cancer donated samples. Material for sequencing was whole RNA from tumor, nontumor lung or frozen PBMC, left unsorted. V lost 5 bases and J lost 2, with 10 bases in between. This CDR3 has 12 amino acids. Germline lookup yields CDR1 DFQATT and CDR2 SNEGSKA (reference sequence). In the library, each TCR cDNA molecule bore its own unique molecular identifier. TCRdb redid the calling of the 5' RACE reads with MiXCR, one entry per CDR3 protein. Altogether around 8,800 distinct CDR3 sequences are present, roughly 4.7% being singletons, with the ten largest covering about 9.9%. The sample is drawn from a study of spatial heterogeneity in lung cancer. Study in general: A unique TCR and UMI combination showed up more than ten times in raw reads, on average.

Study-level results: It was found that expanded intratumoral alpha and beta TCR counts tracked tumor mutation counts.

The TCR was taken from a female donor with early-stage non-small cell lung cancer. This chain joins TRBV20-1 and TRBJ2-7; D not resolved. The source material was lung tumor tissue, sampled at surgery. The CDR3 DNA sequence: TGCAGTGCTGTGGCGCGAGCCTACGAGCAGTACTTC. As protein: CSAVARAYEQYF.